Listed below are T cell receptor beta chains from one sample, sequenced in a study of cytomegalovirus exposure and HLA in healthy donors. TCRdb's copy holds only in-frame clones and misses some; the assay was immunoSEQ multiplex PCR. Of some 220,000 clones in the sample, 78% were seen once. Sequencing used PBMCs. The receptors originated from a boy younger than 18 in good health and CMV-seronegative. The CDR3 runs from the conserved cysteine through the conserved F or W. A D gene is named only where the DNA matches it firmly. Clone size is given for some rows only: seen once, a few or many times, or a class if the clone is expanded.

clone_size: .
v_call: TRBV5-1
j_call: TRBJ2-7
d_call: .
cdr3_nt: TGCGCCAGCAGCTTCTCTTTTGAGACAGGAGGTTCTGGAGAGCAGTACTTC
cdr3_aa: CASSFSFETGGSGEQYF

clone_size: few
v_call: TRBV19
j_call: TRBJ1-2
d_call: TRBD1
cdr3_nt: TGTGCCAGTAGCCCGGGACAGGGGGCGATCGTAGATGGCTACACCTTC
cdr3_aa: CASSPGQGAIVDGYTF

clone_size: .
v_call: TRBV4-1
j_call: TRBJ1-5
d_call: TRBD1
cdr3_nt: TGCGCCAGCAGCTCGACAGGGAGTAGCAATCAGCCCCAGCATTTT
cdr3_aa: CASSSTGSSNQPQHF

clone_size: .
v_call: TRBV6-1
j_call: TRBJ1-1
d_call: TRBD1
cdr3_nt: TGTGCCAGCAGTGACCTGAGGGGGCGGACTGAAGCTTTCTTT
cdr3_aa: CASSDLRGRTEAFF

clone_size: .
v_call: TRBV6-5
j_call: TRBJ2-7
d_call: TRBD1
cdr3_nt: TGTGCCAGCAGTAGGCCCCACAGGGGTCCTTACGAGCAGTACTTC
cdr3_aa: CASSRPHRGPYEQYF

clone_size: .
v_call: TRBV7-3
j_call: TRBJ2-2
d_call: .
cdr3_nt: TGTGCCAGCAGCTCGTCGAGAAACAGGGGACTCACCGGGGAGCTGTTTTTT
cdr3_aa: CASSSSRNRGLTGELFF

clone_size: .
v_call: TRBV30
j_call: TRBJ2-3
d_call: .
cdr3_nt: TGTGCCTGGAGTTTCCAATCAGGATTCCGAAATACGCAGTATTTT
cdr3_aa: CAWSFQSGFRNTQYF

clone_size: once
v_call: TRBV27
j_call: TRBJ1-2
d_call: TRBD1
cdr3_nt: TGTGCCAGCAGCCAGACAGGGGTGCTGGGGGGCTACACCTTC
cdr3_aa: CASSQTGVLGGYTF

clone_size: once
v_call: TRBV27
j_call: TRBJ2-1
d_call: .
cdr3_nt: TGTGCCAGCAGTTTAGCGGTGGTCTCCTACAATGAGCAGTTCTTC
cdr3_aa: CASSLAVVSYNEQFF

clone_size: .
v_call: TRBV4-1
j_call: TRBJ1-2
d_call: TRBD1
cdr3_nt: TGCGCCAGCAGCCAAGAGGGACAGGGGGAGGGTGGCTACACCTTC
cdr3_aa: CASSQEGQGEGGYTF